This entry concerns a single T cell receptor beta chain. Its target antigen remains unknown. No clone much larger than this one lies a single base away; base qualities are absent. This specimen belongs to a study of cytomegalovirus exposure and HLA in healthy donors listed by TCRdb under 2017. Study-wide context: According to an earlier analysis of several hundred of the donors, roughly 180 million T cells yielded some 110 million unique TCR beta sequences and around 280 Gb of sequence data. An early release that covered about 640 HLA-typed donors contained around 300 gigabases of sequencing data and 75 million to 100 million unique TCR sequences. Of the roughly 410 genotyped donors, approximately 81% were placed in the genetic ancestry cluster associated with self-reported Caucasian donors. The study was designed to test whether signatures of past pathogen exposure could be identified by cataloging public T cell receptors. The study profiled the T cell repertoires of approximately 700 subjects by immunosequencing and related them to cytomegalovirus serostatus. Along with the roughly 700-subject first cohort, a separate validation cohort of roughly 110 different subjects was used. The study combined high-throughput TCR immunosequencing, statistical association of individual TCRs with disease status, and machine learning to predict cytomegalovirus infection status. A later analysis re-examined previously published TCR beta repertoires from 500 to 700 donors and added high-resolution HLA genotyping to investigate patterns of TCR occurrence. In the later analysis, no new phenotypic data were used to find candidate immune exposures; instead, reliance was placed on TCR beta sequences and their occurrence across donors. An earlier analysis of 587 of the donors applied high-throughput TCR beta sequencing to assess whether each TCR beta V gene segment acted as functional or pseudogenic. Donor age, sex, ethnicity and CMV serostatus were collected together with the repertoire data. In a later genetic analysis, genome-wide SNP genotypes for about 55% of the roughly 670 donors were used, and that subset was treated as a discovery cohort. All discovery cohort repertoires had been generated using a single sequencing platform. Both class I and class II loci were covered by HLA typing, at four-digit resolution. Typing coverage differed by locus: A, B, C, DRB1 and DQB1 were typed in roughly 620-630 donors, DQA1 in 500 to 550, DPA1 in some 570, and DPB1 in just under 490. Because of strong linkage in the cohort, roughly five DR-DQ haplotypes were treated as single units for association and clustering. Among about 390 genotyped donors of the cohort, an average of about 240,000 unique TCR beta nucleotide sequences were sequenced per donor, about a sixth of them non-productive.

The library was prepared using the immunoSEQ multiplex PCR assay. For the multiplex PCR, a mixture combining 60 forward primers for TCR Vbeta segments and 13 reverse primers for TCR Jbeta segments was used. The CDR3 region of rearranged TCR beta genes was amplified from genomic DNA with a multiplex PCR assay. The Illumina HiSeq System was used to sequence the amplified TCR beta libraries as 87-base-pair reads. For the original study's pipeline: A later analysis tallied 80 million to 95 million unique TCR beta chains across the 660 or so repertoires, and about 10 million of those chains were shared by two or more donors. Raw reads were error-corrected and collapsed into unique sequences with a nearest-neighbor algorithm that merged closely related sequences to remove PCR and sequencing errors. To assign V, D and J gene segments, CDR3 sequences were aligned to IMGT reference sequences. For a sequence to be retained, a match of at least six nucleotides was required to both a V gene segment and a J gene segment. A rearrangement was called productive if the CDR3 had no stop codons and remained in frame with V and J, and every other rearrangement was called non-productive. CDR3 was defined according to IMGT convention as the region running from the second conserved V-encoded cysteine to the conserved J-encoded phenylalanine. Sequences without an unambiguous match to a single V gene segment were excluded from the earlier analysis of 500 to 700 of the donors. In an earlier analysis of 587 of the donors, a V segment was called functional when productive rearrangements were above 56.7%, and segregating when the standard deviation between donors exceeded 5%. A statistical classification framework was built for diagnosing cytomegalovirus status from the catalog of TCR beta chain sequences. In a later analysis, TCR nucleotide sequences were compared against IMGT/GENE-DB human TR gene sequences so that V and J genes could be assigned. In a later analysis, CDR3 sequences and most-parsimonious VDJ recombination scenarios were assigned using the TCRdist pipeline. In a later analysis, every TCR beta chain was defined by the combination of its CDR3 amino acid sequence and its V-gene family, and reads without a unique V-gene family were dropped. As a way to deal with suspected cross-contamination and a sequencing artifact, a later analysis dropped 450 to 700 nucleotide sequences that were highly shared and had low generation probability. A later analysis calculated a clonal expansion index for each public chain from normalized within-repertoire ranks of inferred template counts. In a later analysis, generation probabilities were computed using a VDJ recombination model fitted to out-of-frame rearrangements, and the results were checked against IGoR. In a later analysis, TCR-TCR, TCR-HLA and TCR-CMV co-occurrence was scored with hypergeometric tests, and a repertoire-size bias correction was applied to TCR pairs. A later analysis estimated false discovery rates by permuting HLA or CMV assignments 20 times. A later analysis grouped co-occurring TCRs with DBSCAN, adding TCRdist sequence similarity when clustering within HLA-allele-positive subsets. Co-occurrence clustering excluded repertoires with fewer than 30,000 or more than 120,000 public chains, plus five with anomalous nucleotide sharing. In TCRdb, the immuneACCESS table is reduced to in-frame sequences with V and J assigned. These tables do not hold every clone; where another copy was compared, an unresolved V gene accounts for under half, and the others remain unexplained. That table furnishes V, J and clone size, whereas the DNA furnished D and trimming. This sample holds 90,000 to 150,000 clones; 75% were observed only once. The ten largest clones add up to under 3% of the sample.

In total, fewer than 750 healthy bone marrow donors made up the cohort. At the time of sampling, every cohort member was nominally healthy, though immune exposures that went unrecorded were likely present. The donor tested CMV seropositive, placing the donor among the 289 seropositive members of the cohort. A peripheral blood sample was collected from each donor, and TCR beta sequencing was performed on peripheral blood mononuclear cells. Genomic DNA extraction from the blood cell samples was performed with the Qiagen DNeasy Blood Extraction Kit. Beyond this particular receptor, the publication reports: In a later analysis, some 18,000 TCR beta sequences were associated with specific HLA alleles at a false discovery rate of 0.05. According to the authors, the approach could potentially be generalized to other disease states and immunological phenotypes. This cohort had only TCR beta chains sequenced, and the lack of alpha or paired-chain data limited which features could be detected. HLA typing was unavailable for some donors at each locus, so association tests used only the typed subset. In a later analysis, the rate of TCR association differed among HLA loci, with DRB1 alleles having the most associated TCRs and HLA-C alleles having the fewest. Cytomegalovirus status was reported to be diagnosed by the classifier with high specificity and sensitivity in both the original and validation cohorts. An association between a missense DCLRE1C variant and V-gene and J-gene trimming of TCR beta chains was found in a later genetic analysis and replicated in an independent cohort. Linkage disequilibrium might explain the correlated functional status among segregating V segments, but an unknown experimental factor could not be ruled out. In vitro tests confirmed that a few of the cytomegalovirus-associated TCR beta chains recognize cytomegalovirus antigens. Assigning TCR associations to individual alleles was difficult when HLA alleles, especially DR and DQ, strongly co-occurred. According to a later analysis, parvovirus B19, influenza, CMV and Epstein-Barr virus appeared linked to several top co-occurrence clusters. Compared with the roughly 720-donor mean, donors in an Asian-associated ancestry cluster had fewer N-insertions in productive TCRs, according to a later genetic analysis. The earlier analysis of a few hundred of the donors excluded some 15 rarely observed V segments, including chromosome 9 orphons, because counts were too low. The sequencing pipeline was judged likely to have produced a cluster of highly shared sequence variants as a technical artifact. Most CMV-associated TCR beta chains appeared to be HLA-restricted in a later analysis, and the HLA associations seemed to be driven largely by CMV exposure. An earlier analysis of around 500 of the donors showed that most TCR beta V segments appeared in productive rearrangements either about 90% or about 30% of the time, which broadly matched IMGT annotations. The study gave a list of more than 150 TCR beta chains associated with cytomegalovirus. Some IMGT-functional V segments, including TRBV6-2 and TRBV6-3, could not be told apart with the 87-base-pair reads, so those segments were excluded. Sequencing depth was assumed to be roughly uniform across donors in the presence/absence analyses, though that assumption may not hold. A further reported finding was that TCR beta sequences accurately predicted the HLA-A and HLA-B alleles for most subjects in the first cohort. Compared with equally common non-associated chains, HLA-associated TCR beta chains in a later analysis were more clonally expanded and had lower generation probabilities. Immune exposure information for the cohort was limited to CMV serostatus. Most TCR sequences were observed very rarely across donors, whereas some public TCRs were present in many individuals.

As encoded in the germline V gene (reference sequence), CDR1 is LNHDA while CDR2 is SQIVND. The cysteine opens and the phenylalanine closes a CDR3 of 14 amino acids. Only the CDR3 DNA is retained, 42 bases long and in frame from the first base. Trimming at the junction amounts to 6 bases on V and 0 bases on J, and the germline ends lie 9 bases apart. The sequence was obtained from a woman between 35 and 50 years old in good health and CMV-seropositive. Recombination connected TRBV19 to TRBJ1-3; the D gene is not confidently resolved. The sample consisted of PBMCs. The DNA sequence is given as TGTGCCAGTAGAGACGGGAGCTCTGGAAACACCATATATTTT. This sequence encodes CASRDGSSGNTIYF.